What follows are 17 T cell receptor beta chains derived from one specimen sequenced in a study of a mutant IDH1 vaccine in newly diagnosed glioma. Produced via immunoSEQ multiplex PCR; TCRdb's table is partial and in-frame only. Of around 65,000 clones in the sample, around 80% are singletons; the top ten hold over 4.5%. These receptors lack a known antigen. The time point was: week 11, during vaccination. The study gave 300 ug of mutant IDH1 20-mer peptide per vaccine dose, with topical imiquimod. Here the sequenced sample was PBMCs, taken from a glioma patient whose treatment included an IDH1 peptide vaccine. All receptors derive from a man between 50 and 59 years old with glioma.

The chain recombines TRBV6-5 with TRBJ1-1; tentatively, D is TRBD1 (5 bases). This CDR3 contains 15 residues. Trimming left V 4 bases short and J 7 bases short, with 19 bases between. The V gene's germline CDR1 is MNHEY and CDR2 SVGAGI. CDR3 sequence reads: CASSFGEGPDFEAFF. DNA for the CDR3: TGTGCCAGCAGTTTCGGCGAGGGACCGGATTTTGAAGCTTTCTTT.

The genes are TRBV7-2 and TRBJ2-1, with TRBD2 identical over 11 bases. CDR1 is SGHTA, CDR2 FQGNSA, per germline. CDR3 length: 15 residues. V lost 1 base and J lost 9; bases outside the gene matches: 5. Here the CDR3 DNA reads TGTGCCAGCAGCTTAGGTAGCGGGAGGGCCTCTGAGCAGTTCTTC. Translation gives CASSLGSGRASEQFF. Full variable domain (rest looked up from reference TRBV7-2 and TRBJ2-1): GAGVSQSPSNKVTEKGKDVELRCDPISGHTALYWYRQSLGQGLEFLIYFQGNSAPDKSGLPSDRFSAERTGGSVSTLTIQRTQQEDSAVYLCASSLGSGRASEQFFGPGTRLTVL.

The rearrangement uses TRBV28 and TRBJ2-5; possibly TRBD2 for D (5 bases). Germline V gives CDR1 MDHEN, CDR2 SYDVKM. V gave up 7 bases and J gave up 2 bases, with 11 bases separating them. This CDR3 is built from 13 residues. The CDR3 nucleotides read TGTGCCAGCATTCGGCGGACTCAAGAGACCCAGTACTTC. It translates to CASIRRTQETQYF.

The rearrangement uses TRBV4-3 and TRBJ2-1, with D hard to call. Trimming removed 0 bases from V and 8 bases from J, with 11 bases in between. There are 14 residues in the CDR3. Germline assignment: CDR1 LGHNA and CDR2 YSLEER. CDR3: CASSQDRSYDEQFF. The CDR3 coding sequence is TGCGCCAGCAGCCAAGATCGGTCATACGATGAGCAGTTCTTC.

The chain is built from TRBV15 and TRBJ1-4, with TRBD1 as a possible D gene (5 bases). The CDR3 covers 14 residues. CDR1 and CDR2 (germline): LNHNV, YYDKDF (reference sequence). V gave up 5 bases and J gave up 4 bases, with 11 bases separating them. The CDR3 loop reads CATSGGRVNEKLFF. The CDR3 coding sequence is TGTGCCACCAGCGGGGGGAGGGTTAATGAAAAACTGTTTTTT.

The chain combines TRBV11-2 with TRBJ1-1; D gene uncertain. From germline, CDR1 is SGHAT and CDR2 FQNNGV. The CDR3 runs to 11 residues. Trimming left V 2 bases short and J 4 bases short, with 2 bases between. CDR3 region: CASSLSTEAFF. As DNA, the CDR3 is TGTGCCAGCAGCTTAAGCACTGAAGCTTTCTTT.

The chain links TRBV2 to TRBJ2-7; D may be TRBD1 (5 bases). In germline, CDR1 is SNHLY, CDR2 FYNNEI. This CDR3 is 12 amino acids long. Trimming cost V 6 bases and J 4 bases, with 10 bases left between them. Written as DNA, the CDR3 is TGTGCCAGCAGACCAGACAGTTACGAGCAGTACTTC. Translating it yields CASRPDSYEQYF.

The chain has TRBV2 and TRBJ1-5, with D hard to call. This CDR3 is 13 amino acids long. V lost 0 bases to trimming and J lost 4 bases, with 4 bases between them. Germline values: CDR1 SNHLY, CDR2 FYNNEI. The CDR3 region is CASSEAENQPQHF. CDR3 DNA sequence: TGTGCCAGCAGTGAAGCCGAAAATCAGCCCCAGCATTTT.

This clone was seen only a few times. Other nucleotide sequences in the sample specify the same CDR3. The rearrangement links TRBV30 to TRBJ1-2, with 8 positions matching TRBD1. This CDR3 has 13 amino acids. Losses at the gene ends were 5 bases for V and 5 bases for J; bases not matched to a gene: 7. The V gene's germline CDR1 is GTSNPN and CDR2 SVGIG (reference sequence). The CDR3 DNA reads as TGTGCCTGGGGCCGGGACAGGCCTTATGGCTACACCTTC. This sequence encodes CAWGRDRPYGYTF.

V gene TRBV2 combines with J gene TRBJ1-5, with D possibly TRBD1 on 5 matching bases. Germline V CDR1 and CDR2: SNHLY, FYNNEI. The CDR3 extends over 13 amino acids. Trimming took 6 bases from V and 2 from J, leaving 8 bases between them. CDR3 sequence: CASRETGNQPQHF. The CDR3 DNA reads as TGTGCCAGCAGGGAGACAGGCAATCAGCCCCAGCATTTT.

The chain uses TRBV2 and TRBJ2-2, with D uncertain. V lost 1 base to trimming and J lost 6 bases, with 15 bases between them. Looked up from germline, CDR1 is SNHLY and CDR2 is FYNNEI. The CDR3 is made up of 16 amino acids. In nucleotides, the CDR3 is TGTGCCAGCAGTGAAGTTATGATCGACACCGCCGGGGAGCTGTTTTTT. Protein product: CASSEVMIDTAGELFF. The whole variable domain, remainder taken from reference TRBV2 and TRBJ2-2, is EPEVTQTPSHQVTQMGQEVILRCVPISNHLYFYWYRQILGQKVEFLVSFYNNEISEKSEIFDDQFSVERPDGSNFTLKIRSTKLEDSAMYFCASSEVMIDTAGELFFGEGSRLTVL.

The CDR3 bases are TGTGCCAGCAGTGAAGCGACAGCAGGGGGCGGCTACACCTTC. Its protein is CASSEATAGGGYTF. J is TRBJ1-2 and V is TRBV6-1, with 8 bases identical to TRBD1. The CDR3 has 14 residues. CDR1 and CDR2 (germline): MNHNS, SASEGT. Unmatched junction bases numbered 5, after V lost 0 bases and J lost 8 bases.

The chain is built from TRBV11-2 and TRBJ1-6, with D possibly TRBD1 on 5 matching bases. Germline assignment: CDR1 SGHAT and CDR2 FQNNGV. This CDR3 spans 15 amino acids. Trimming shortened V by 7 bases and J by 10 bases, and 20 bases separated the two germline ends. Written as DNA, the CDR3 is TGTGCCAGCAAAATCGGTCGGGAAAGGGGATCACCCCTCCACTTT. It encodes CASKIGRERGSPLHF.

The rearrangement joins TRBV5-1 to TRBJ1-5; D remains ambiguous. Germline loops: CDR1 SGHRS, CDR2 YFSETQ. The V gene lost 0 bases and the J gene lost 7 bases, with 11 bases spanning the gap. This CDR3 spans 14 amino acids. CDR3 nucleotides: TGCGCCAGCAGCTTGGACGGGGTTTGGCAGCCCCAGCATTTT. Translation: CASSLDGVWQPQHF.

The rearrangement links TRBV2 to TRBJ1-1; possible D gene TRBD1, 5 bases. The CDR3 is 12 residues long. The germline V gene encodes CDR1 SNHLY and CDR2 FYNNEI. V was clipped by 6 bases and J by 10 bases, with 15 bases between them. CDR3 in amino acids: CASRGDEEGAFF. CDR3 sequence (DNA): TGTGCCAGCAGGGGGGACGAAGAAGGAGCTTTCTTT.

The CDR3 DNA sequence: TGTGCCAGCAGCTTAGCTCCTACGGGAGGGGGTTACAATGAGCAGTTCTTC. This gives the protein CASSLAPTGGGYNEQFF. The V and J genes are TRBV7-2 and TRBJ2-1; TRBD2 matches at 8 bases. Germline V gene data show CDR1 as SGHTA and CDR2 as FQGNSA. CDR3 length: 17 amino acids. Trimming at V came to 0 bases and at J to 4 bases, leaving 8 bases not matched to a gene.

V gene TRBV28 combines with J gene TRBJ1-5, with a possible D match to TRBD1 (5 bases). Germline lookup yields CDR1 MDHEN and CDR2 SYDVKM. The CDR3 contains 16 residues. The V end lost 0 bases, the J end lost 0 bases, and 9 bases lay between the germline ends. As DNA, the CDR3 is TGTGCCAGCAGTTTATGGGCAGGGAGTAGCAATCAGCCCCAGCATTTT. It encodes CASSLWAGSSNQPQHF.